This T cell receptor (beta chain) was observed in a study of PD-1 blockade in classical Hodgkin lymphoma. At the level of the study: Patients were dosed intravenously with nivolumab at 3 mg/kg every 2 weeks.

The protocol was immunoSEQ multiplex PCR, while the TCRdb copy is restricted to in-frame clones and leaves out a portion. Of tens of thousands of clones listed, 75% to 90% are singletons. The CDR3 has 15 residues. CDR1 MNHEY and CDR2 SMNVEV come from the germline V gene (reference sequence). V gave up 2 bases and J gave up 3 bases, with 14 bases separating them. Every single patient, without exception, relapsed after autologous stem cell transplantation, and brentuximab vedotin exposure varied. A note on this clone: The antigen is undetermined.

Overall study findings and caveats: Some patients started nivolumab under 1 year after ASCT, and they were excluded. The diversity seen at baseline in complete responders resembled that of newly diagnosed patients. Reports described newly diagnosed patients as having lower baseline TCR diversity than healthy donors.

This receptor was taken from a human donor with classical Hodgkin lymphoma. The sequencing here drew on peripheral blood mononuclear cells (PBMCs), taken at baseline. V usage is TRBV27 and J usage is TRBJ2-7; D not resolved. CDR3 loop: CASSLIQSPSYEQYF. The CDR3 region has the DNA TGTGCCAGCAGTTTAATACAGAGCCCCAGCTACGAGCAGTACTTC.